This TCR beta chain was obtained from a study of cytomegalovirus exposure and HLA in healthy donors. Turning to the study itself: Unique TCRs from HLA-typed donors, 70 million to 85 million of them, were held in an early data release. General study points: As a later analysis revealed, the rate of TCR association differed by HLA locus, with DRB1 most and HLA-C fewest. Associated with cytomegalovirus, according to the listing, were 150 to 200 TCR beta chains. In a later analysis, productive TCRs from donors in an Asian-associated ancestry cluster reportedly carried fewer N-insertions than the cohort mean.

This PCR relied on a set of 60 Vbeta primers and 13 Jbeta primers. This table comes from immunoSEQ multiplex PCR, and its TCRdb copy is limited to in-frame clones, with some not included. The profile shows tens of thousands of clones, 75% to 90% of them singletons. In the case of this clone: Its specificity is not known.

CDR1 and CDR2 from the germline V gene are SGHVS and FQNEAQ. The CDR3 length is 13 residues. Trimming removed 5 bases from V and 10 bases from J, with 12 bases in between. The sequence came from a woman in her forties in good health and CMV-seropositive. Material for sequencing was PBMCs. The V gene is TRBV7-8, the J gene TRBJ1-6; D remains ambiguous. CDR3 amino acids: CASSPHTWSPLHF. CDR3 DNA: TGTGCCAGCAGCCCACATACATGGTCACCCCTCCACTTT.